This T cell receptor (beta chain) was identified in a study of blood T cells in healthy people across ages. Study conclusions and caveats: Not knowing donor CMV status may have confounded expanded clonotype changes.

A sample-barcoded 5' primer and a J-beta primer mix were used in a second PCR of roughly 6 to 11 cycles. Each cDNA molecule carried a tag from a template-switch adaptor that contained 12 random nucleotides. TCRdb reprocessed the 5' RACE reads with MiXCR, giving one entry per CDR3 protein. This table has about 1.6 million distinct CDR3 sequences, approximately 32% appearing once. In the case of this clonotype: Its antigen is currently unknown.

V dropped 5 bases and J dropped 2 bases, with 13 bases sitting between them. CDR1 is SEHNR, CDR2 FQNEAQ, per germline (reference sequence). This CDR3 has 14 residues. Healthy Caucasian individuals from Russia aged 6 to 90 served as donors. V gene TRBV7-9 combines with J gene TRBJ2-7; weak D call: TRBD1 (5 bases). This receptor was taken from a woman aged 25-40 years in good health. Sequenced: blood. As DNA, the CDR3 is TGTGCCAGCAGCGTGACCGGACAAACCTACGAGCAGTACTTC. This sequence encodes CASSVTGQTYEQYF.